The T cell receptor (beta chain) under discussion was sequenced for a study of T-cell reconstitution after alpha-beta-depleted transplantation in children (dated by TCRdb to about 2016). Regarding the research as a whole: The study quantitatively tracked T-cell immune reconstitution after TCRalphabeta/CD19-depleted allogeneic hematopoietic cell transplantation in children using TCR repertoire profiling.

The table lists this clonotype with a few counts. Its binding antigen is unknown. Per-nucleotide qualities are absent, and no much larger clonotype sits a single base away. The full study reports these points: The high TCRbeta diversity at day 60 in some patients was ascribed to recipient T cells and intrathymic progenitors that had survived conditioning. Over the following months the frequencies of hyperexpanded clones went down, and after one year T-cell counts and TCRbeta diversity were mostly credited to newly produced T cells. Apparently early alphabetaT-cell count recovery about two months after transplant reportedly relied on only several hundred rapidly expanded clones derived from non-depleted graft cells.

The label giving this sample's treatment or condition can be read as: allogeneic hematopoietic cell transplantation with graft depleted of TCRalphabeta T cells and CD19 B cells. The children who served as transplant recipients had been given grafts of TCRalphabeta/CD19-depleted allogeneic hematopoietic cells. The germline V gene provides CDR1 MDHEN and CDR2 SYDVKM. Trimming leaves V shorter by 1 base and J shorter by 9 bases, with the junction holding 6 bases beyond the gene matches. The CDR3 spans 14 residues, from the cysteine through the phenylalanine. Just CDR3 DNA is preserved here, 42 bases in frame from base 1. Library preparation was by PCR. Sequencing took place on an Illumina HiSeq 2500. Molecular barcoding was employed in the preparation of TCR libraries, with unique molecular identifiers being used to normalize TCRbeta repertoire quantification. The public sequencing data were trimmed at Q25 with fastp and processed into clonotypes with MiXCR by TCRdb, which kept only in-frame beta chains. All rows with the same CDR3 protein become a single entry with the most common DNA and genes. The sample yields about 460,000 distinct CDR3 sequences; about an eighth were counted once. The ten top clones hold around 15% of the sample.

The sample in question was PBMCs, mostly from graft donor cells, obtained 180 days after TCRalphabeta/CD19-depleted stem cell transplant. This receptor was identified in a female patient aged 2-10 years who had a stem cell transplant for aplastic anemia, so the T cells may come from the graft donor. The chain is encoded by TRBV28 joined to TRBJ1-5; TRBD1 lines up with 7 middle nucleotides. In nucleotide form, the sequence is TGTGCCAGCAGTTTATCGGCAGGGGGTGGGCCCCAGCATTTT. Translation gives CASSLSAGGGPQHF. Extended through the reference TRBV28 and TRBJ1-5 proteins, this CDR3 yields the full variable domain: DVKVTQSSRYLVKRTGEKVFLECVQDMDHENMFWYRQDPGLGLRLIYFSYDVKMKEKGDIPEGYSVSREKKERFSLILESASTNQTSMYLCASSLSAGGGPQHFGDGTRLSIL.